One sample yielded the 4 T cell receptor beta chains listed below, sequenced in a study of radiotherapy plus CTLA-4 blockade in lung cancer. Using immunoSEQ multiplex PCR, the repertoire was profiled, and TCRdb retains in-frame clones only, with some absent. The data hold about 49,000 clones, with 70% to 80% observed a single time. The input for sequencing was peripheral blood, taken from a patient treated with radiotherapy plus ipilimumab. Receptor source: a human donor with non-small cell lung cancer who had stable disease on radiotherapy plus ipilimumab.

The gene calls are TRBV9 and TRBJ1-1; possibly TRBD1 for D (6 bases). The germline V gene has CDR1 SGDLS and CDR2 YYNGEE. This CDR3 spans 16 amino acids. V gave up 4 bases and J gave up 0 bases, with 16 bases separating them. The CDR3 nucleotides read TGTGCCAGCAGCCCCGGGGAGGGGGTGTTGAACACTGAAGCTTTCTTT. Translated, it gives CASSPGEGVLNTEAFF.

The chain is built from TRBV7-8 and TRBJ2-3, with 10 positions matching TRBD2. This CDR3 has 16 amino acids. V shed 5 bases and J 0 bases; nucleotides not matched to a gene: 5. Germline V CDR1 and CDR2: SGHVS, FQNEAQ. The CDR3 region has the DNA TGTGCCAGCAGCATGAGTAGCGGGGGGAGCACAGATACGCAGTATTTT. It is translated as CASSMSSGGSTDTQYF.

The rearrangement uses TRBV29-1 and TRBJ1-1, with D uncertain. Germline V gene sequence: CDR1 SQVTM, CDR2 ANQGSEA. The CDR3 covers 12 residues. V was cut by 3 bases and J by 4 bases, with 9 bases left in between. The CDR3 DNA sequence: TGCAGCGTTGACCCGTGGGGCACTGAAGCTTTCTTT. It is translated as CSVDPWGTEAFF.

The V call is TRBV5-1, the J call TRBJ2-7, with D tentatively TRBD2 (6 bases). CDR3 length: 14 amino acids. CDR1 and CDR2 (germline): SGHRS, YFSETQ. Trimming took off 4 bases at V and 1 base at J, with 12 bases between the two ends. This chain's CDR3 is CASSVSGSSYEQYF. CDR3 nucleotide sequence: TGCGCCAGCAGCGTAAGCGGGTCATCCTACGAGCAGTACTTC.